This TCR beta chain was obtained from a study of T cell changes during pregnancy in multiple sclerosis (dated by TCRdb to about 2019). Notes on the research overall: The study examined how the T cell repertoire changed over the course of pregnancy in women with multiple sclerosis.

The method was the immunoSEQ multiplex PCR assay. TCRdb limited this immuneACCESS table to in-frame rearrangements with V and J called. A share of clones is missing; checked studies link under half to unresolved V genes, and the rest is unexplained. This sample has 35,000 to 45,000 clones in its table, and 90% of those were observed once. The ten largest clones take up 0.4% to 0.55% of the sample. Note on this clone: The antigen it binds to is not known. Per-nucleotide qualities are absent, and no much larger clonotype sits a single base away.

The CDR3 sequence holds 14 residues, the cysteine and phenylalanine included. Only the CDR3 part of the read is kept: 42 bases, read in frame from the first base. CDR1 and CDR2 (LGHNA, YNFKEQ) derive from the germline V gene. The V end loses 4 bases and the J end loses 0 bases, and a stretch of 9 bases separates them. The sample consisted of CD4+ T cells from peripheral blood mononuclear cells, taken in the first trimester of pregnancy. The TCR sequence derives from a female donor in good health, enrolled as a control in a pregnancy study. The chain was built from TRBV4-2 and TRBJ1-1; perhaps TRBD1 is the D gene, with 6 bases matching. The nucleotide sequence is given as TGTGCCAGCAGCCCGGACAGCTTGAACACTGAAGCTTTCTTT. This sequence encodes CASSPDSLNTEAFF.